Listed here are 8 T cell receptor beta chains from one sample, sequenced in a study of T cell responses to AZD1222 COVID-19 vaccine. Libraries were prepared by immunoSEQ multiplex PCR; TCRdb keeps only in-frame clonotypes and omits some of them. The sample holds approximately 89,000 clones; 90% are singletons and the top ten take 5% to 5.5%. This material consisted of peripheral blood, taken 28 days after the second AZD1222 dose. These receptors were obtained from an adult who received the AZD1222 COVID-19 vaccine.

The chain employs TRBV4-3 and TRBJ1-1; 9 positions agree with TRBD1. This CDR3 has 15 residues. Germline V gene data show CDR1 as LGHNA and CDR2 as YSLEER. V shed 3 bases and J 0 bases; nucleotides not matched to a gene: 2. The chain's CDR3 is CASSQHRGLNTEAFF. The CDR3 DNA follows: TGCGCCAGCAGCCAGCACAGGGGGCTGAACACTGAAGCTTTCTTT.

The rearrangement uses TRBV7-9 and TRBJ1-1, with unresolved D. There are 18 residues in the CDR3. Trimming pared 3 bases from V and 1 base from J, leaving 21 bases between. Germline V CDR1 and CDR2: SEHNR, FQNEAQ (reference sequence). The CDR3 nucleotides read TGTGCCAGCAGCTTTAATAGTTATCGGGTTAGCGAGAACACTGAAGCTTTCTTT. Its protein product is CASSFNSYRVSENTEAFF.

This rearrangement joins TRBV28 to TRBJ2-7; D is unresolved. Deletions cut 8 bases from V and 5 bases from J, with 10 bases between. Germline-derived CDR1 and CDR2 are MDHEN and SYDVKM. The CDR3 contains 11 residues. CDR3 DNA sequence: TGTGCCAGCCCTAAGGGTAACGAGCAGTACTTC. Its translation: CASPKGNEQYF.

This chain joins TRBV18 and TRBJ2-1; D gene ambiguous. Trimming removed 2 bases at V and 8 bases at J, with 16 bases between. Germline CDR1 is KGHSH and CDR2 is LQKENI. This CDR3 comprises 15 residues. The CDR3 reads CASSPIVYSADEQFF. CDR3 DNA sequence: TGTGCCAGCTCACCAATCGTTTATTCGGCCGATGAGCAGTTCTTC. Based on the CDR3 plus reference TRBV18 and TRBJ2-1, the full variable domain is NAGVMQNPRHLVRRRGQEARLRCSPMKGHSHVYWYRQLPEEGLKFMVYLQKENIIDESGMPKERFSAEFPKEGPSILRIQQVVRGDSAAYFCASSPIVYSADEQFFGPGTRLTVL.

The CDR3 spells CASSQDRKAGVTKNIQYF. Written as DNA, the CDR3 is TGTGCCAGCAGCCAAGATCGAAAAGCGGGGGTTACCAAAAACATTCAGTACTTC. The J gene is TRBJ2-4, the V gene TRBV4-2; 8 bases match TRBD2. Trimming cost V 0 bases and J 2 bases; bases outside gene matches: 9. This CDR3 region has 18 residues. CDR1 is LGHNA, CDR2 YNFKEQ, per germline.

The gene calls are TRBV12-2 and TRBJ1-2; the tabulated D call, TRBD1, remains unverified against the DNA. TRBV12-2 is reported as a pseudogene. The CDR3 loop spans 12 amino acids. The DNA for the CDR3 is TGTGCAAGTCGCTTAGTCAGGGGGGGCTACACCTTC. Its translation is CASRLVRGGYTF.

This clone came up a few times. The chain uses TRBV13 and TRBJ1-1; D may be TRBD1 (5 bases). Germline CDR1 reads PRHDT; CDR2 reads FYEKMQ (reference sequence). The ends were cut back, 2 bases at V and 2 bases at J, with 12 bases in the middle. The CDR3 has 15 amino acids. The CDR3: CASSLMGPLNTEAFF. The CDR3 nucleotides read TGTGCCAGCAGCTTAATGGGGCCGTTAAACACTGAAGCTTTCTTT.

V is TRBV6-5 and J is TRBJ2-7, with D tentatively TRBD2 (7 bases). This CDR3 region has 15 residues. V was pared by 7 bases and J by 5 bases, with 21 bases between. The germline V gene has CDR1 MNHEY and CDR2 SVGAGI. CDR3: CASNPGRAGADEQYF. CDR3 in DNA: TGTGCCAGCAACCCAGGGAGGGCAGGGGCGGACGAGCAGTACTTC.